The clone carrying this T cell receptor beta chain was counted between two and nine times. In germline, CDR1 is SEHNR, CDR2 FQNEAQ (reference sequence). CDR3 size: 17 residues. The junction had 4 bases not matched to a gene; V was cut back by 0 bases and J by 4 bases. The authors' processing: Nucleated cell number was recorded as an estimate derived from reference gene primer amplification. Here immunoSEQ multiplex PCR was the method, and the copy in TCRdb shows in-frame clones only, minus some. V, J and clone size are taken as reported in that table, and D and trimming were inferred from the DNA itself. The top ten clones hold around 3.2% of a sample with 240,000 or so clones, about 70% of them seen once. The sample comes from a study of blood T cell repertoires in COVID-19.

This chain uses TRBV7-9 with TRBJ2-3; 13 bases are a match to TRBD2. The TCR comes from a woman at least 80 years old with acute or convalescent COVID-19. The sequencing input was peripheral blood. The CDR3 sequence is CASSLAGTSGMADTQYF. DNA of the CDR3: TGTGCCAGCAGCTTAGCAGGGACTAGCGGGATGGCAGATACGCAGTATTTT.